This T cell receptor (beta chain) was recorded in a study of PD-1 blockade in classical Hodgkin lymphoma. TCRdb's copy holds only in-frame clones and misses some; the assay was immunoSEQ multiplex PCR. Of some 15,000 clones in the sample, approximately 84% were seen once. Trimming at V came to 4 bases and at J to 4 bases, leaving 7 bases not matched to a gene. Germline V CDR1 and CDR2: SGHVS, FQNEAQ. This CDR3 is 14 amino acids long. Time point in this sample: cycle 4 day 1 (C4D1), after more than 5 weeks of nivolumab. All patients relapsed after autologous stem cell transplantation, and brentuximab vedotin exposure varied. Negative magnetic selection isolated CD4+ T cells from thawed PBMCs.

The material was CD4+ T cells from blood, obtained before the fourth cycle of nivolumab. This receptor was taken from a human donor with classical Hodgkin lymphoma. The chain combines TRBV7-8 with TRBJ2-7; 7 bases line up with TRBD1. CDR3 in amino acids: CASSSGTEVYEQYF. The DNA for the CDR3 is TGTGCCAGCAGCTCCGGGACAGAAGTTTACGAGCAGTACTTC.